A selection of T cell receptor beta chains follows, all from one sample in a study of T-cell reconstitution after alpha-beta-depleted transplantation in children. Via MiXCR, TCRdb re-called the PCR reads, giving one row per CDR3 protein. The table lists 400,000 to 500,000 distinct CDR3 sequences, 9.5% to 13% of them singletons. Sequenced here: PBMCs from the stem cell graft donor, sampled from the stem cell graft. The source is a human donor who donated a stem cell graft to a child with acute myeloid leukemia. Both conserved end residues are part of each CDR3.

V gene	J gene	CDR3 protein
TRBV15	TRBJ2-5	CATSRDPGGGLVETQYF
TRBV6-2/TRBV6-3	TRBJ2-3	CASRDSDSTDTQYF
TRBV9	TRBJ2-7	CASSVGDSSSYEQYF
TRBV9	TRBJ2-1	CASSVGSSGYSYNEQFF
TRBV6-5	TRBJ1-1	CASSPGRGAFF
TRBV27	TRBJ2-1	CASIKYSGALNEQFF
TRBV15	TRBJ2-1	CATSPPGLANEQFF
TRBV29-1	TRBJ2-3	CSVDLASGASTDTQYF
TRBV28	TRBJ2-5	CASRDEGEETQYF
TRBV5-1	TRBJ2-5	CASSSLGTDQETQYF
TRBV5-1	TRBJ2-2	CASSLGLGDTGELFF
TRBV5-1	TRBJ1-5	CASSLNGPNQPQHF
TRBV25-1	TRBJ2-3	CASNPGQGIADTQYF
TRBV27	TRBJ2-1	CASTGIPGPSYNEQFF
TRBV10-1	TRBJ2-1	CASSSGLYPYYNEQFF
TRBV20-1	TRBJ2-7	CSAEKTSGGDEQYF
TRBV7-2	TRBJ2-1	CASSLASATYNEQFF
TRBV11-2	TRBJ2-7	CASSLDATPWGYEQYF
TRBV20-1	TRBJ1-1	CSARDGRTGSPEAFF
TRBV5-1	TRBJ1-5	CASRMGTDSNQPQHF
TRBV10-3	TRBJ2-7	CAISESLGQEQYF
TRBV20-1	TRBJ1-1	CSAPESTEAFF
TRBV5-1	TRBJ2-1	CASSRSGEIVYNEQFF
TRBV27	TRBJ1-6	CATQRPGDNSPLHF
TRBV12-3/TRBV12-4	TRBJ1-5	CASSIGGYQPQHF
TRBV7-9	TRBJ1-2	CASSPQDRGADF
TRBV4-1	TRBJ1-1	CASSQESLMNTEAFF
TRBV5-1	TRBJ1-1	CASSLELRGRTEAFF
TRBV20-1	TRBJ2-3	CSARLNRGADTQYF
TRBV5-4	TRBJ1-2	CASSSVDYGYTF
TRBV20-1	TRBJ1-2	CSAPGTGDNYGYTF
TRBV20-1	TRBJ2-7	CSATRESYEQYF
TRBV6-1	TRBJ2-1	CASSRPGTRAGNEQFF
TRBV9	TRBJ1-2	CASSPRTGGHPGSYTF